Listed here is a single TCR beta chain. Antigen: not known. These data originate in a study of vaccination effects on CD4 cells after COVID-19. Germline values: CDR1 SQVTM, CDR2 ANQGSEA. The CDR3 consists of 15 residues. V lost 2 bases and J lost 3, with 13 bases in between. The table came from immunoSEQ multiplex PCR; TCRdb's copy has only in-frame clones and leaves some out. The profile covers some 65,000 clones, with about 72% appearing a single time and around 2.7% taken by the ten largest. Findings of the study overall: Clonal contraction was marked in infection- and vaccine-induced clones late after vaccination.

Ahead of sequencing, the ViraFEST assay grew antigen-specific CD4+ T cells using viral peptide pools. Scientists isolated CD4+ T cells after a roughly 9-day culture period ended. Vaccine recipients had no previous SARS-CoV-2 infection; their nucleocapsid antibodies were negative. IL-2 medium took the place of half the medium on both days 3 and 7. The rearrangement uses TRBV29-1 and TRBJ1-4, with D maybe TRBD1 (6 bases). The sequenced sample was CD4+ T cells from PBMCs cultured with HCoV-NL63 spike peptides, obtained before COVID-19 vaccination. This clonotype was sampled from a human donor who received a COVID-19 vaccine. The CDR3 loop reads CSVEWAGEPNEKLFF. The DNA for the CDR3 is TGCAGCGTTGAATGGGCAGGGGAACCTAATGAAAAACTGTTTTTT.